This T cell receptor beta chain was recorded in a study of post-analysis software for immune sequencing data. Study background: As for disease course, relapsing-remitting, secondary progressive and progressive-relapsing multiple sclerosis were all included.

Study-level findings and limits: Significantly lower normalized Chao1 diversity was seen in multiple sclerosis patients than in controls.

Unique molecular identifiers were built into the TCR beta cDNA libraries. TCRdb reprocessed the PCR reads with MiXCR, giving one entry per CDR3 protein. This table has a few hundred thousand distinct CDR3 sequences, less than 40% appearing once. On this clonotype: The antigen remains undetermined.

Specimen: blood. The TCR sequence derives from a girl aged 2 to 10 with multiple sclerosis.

The CDR3: CASSPVGGNYGYTF. The CDR3 DNA reads TGTGCCAGCAGCCCCGTTGGGGGTAACTATGGCTACACCTTC. The chain joins TRBV7-6 to TRBJ1-2; possible D gene TRBD1, 5 bases. Germline V gene sequence: CDR1 SGHVS, CDR2 FNYEAQ. The germline V and J ends were trimmed by 5 bases and 1 base, with 11 bases remaining between them. The CDR3 has 14 residues. Variable domain in full (rest from reference TRBV7-6 and TRBJ1-2): GAGVSQSPRYKVTKRGQDVALRCDPISGHVSLYWYRQALGQGPEFLTYFNYEAQQDKSGLPNDRFSAERPEGSISTLTIQRTEQRDSAMYRCASSPVGGNYGYTFGSGTRLTVV.